This TCR beta chain was recovered during a study of human T cells and chemical hapten exposure (dated by TCRdb to the early 2020s). With respect to the entire study: For sensitization, 2% DPC in acetone was applied to a roughly 2 cm by roughly 2 cm area of upper inner arm skin. Patients additionally received weekly therapeutic DPC doses to the scalp throughout the roughly 23-week study period. Patch testing was performed on the upper back with Finn chambers containing 0.01% DPC, and the patch tests were scored after 6 days according to International Contact Dermatitis Research Group standards. Alopecia areata with under or over 50% scalp involvement, alopecia totalis and alopecia universalis were represented in the patient cohort, which was mostly female. Libraries were combined into a pool for sequencing, and differences in TCR yield between samples came mainly from small differences in library volumes within the pool. The study tracked peripheral blood TCR repertoire changes in vivo during primary and secondary sensitization to the hapten diphenylcyclopropenone (DPC) in alopecia patients. Blood samples were taken from patients before sensitization (week 0) and then at 2, 6 and about 24 weeks after DPC sensitization. About 27 alopecia patients gave blood for TCR sequencing at one to four time points (pre-sensitization, 2, 6 and 24 weeks). General study outcomes and caveats: Repeated subsampling changed both the strength of the expansion versus patch-test correlation and the threshold at which that correlation became significant. Expanded TCRs formed significantly more large CDR3 similarity clusters than pre-sensitization or healthy control sets, consistent with antigen-driven responses. Patch test score correlated positively with the number of PT1 expanded TCRs, reaching significance at thresholds 8, 16 and 32 but not at 4. No change with DPC sensitization was found in the number of TCRs above 1 in 1000 frequency, and no evidence of global repertoire structure alterations was found. Alopecia, a presumed autoimmune disease, was present in all patients, so the immune response of the patients might differ from that of healthy individuals.

Its CDR3 holds 15 amino acids, cysteine through phenylalanine. The kept DNA is CDR3 alone, 45 bases in frame from the first base. For CDR1 and CDR2, the germline V gene lists LGHNA and YSLEER. What the time point label conveys for this sample: patch test 2, 6 weeks after DPC sensitization. The sample's treatment or condition label is to be understood as: therapeutic diphenylcyclopropenone sensitization with weekly scalp DPC. At each patch-test visit, blood was drawn before the patch test was applied. Patients were eligible if aged 18 to 70, diagnosed with alopecia and judged suitable for DPC therapy, and pregnant patients were excluded. Unfractionated whole blood was collected in Tempus Blood RNA tubes, and total RNA was extracted from that blood. This clonotype was seen a few times. Its recognized antigen is unknown. The germline gene is not matched at one end of the junction; a read error may be the cause.

The library came from RACE. TCRdb names NextSeq 500 as the instrument used. During library preparation, unique molecular identifiers were attached to individual cDNA molecules so that TCRs could be counted in a quantitative, reproducible way. Both TCR alpha and TCR beta chains were sequenced from each blood RNA sample. Regarding the original processing steps: The median number of TCRs per sample was roughly 98,000, ranging from about 23,224 to 690,600. The Decombinator software suite was used to annotate V, J and CDR3 in the TCR reads. For the PS versus PT1 abundance plots, all samples were subsampled to the same number of TCRs (28,000). TCRs were defined as expanded if absent before sensitization and observed at least eight times at the 2-week time point. The public reads were reanalyzed by TCRdb: fastp trimming at Q25, MiXCR alignment, in-frame beta chains only. Rows with a matching CDR3 protein are joined into one entry that keeps the most common DNA and genes. The authors' filters were not applied to this entry. In this sample the table shows some 150,000 distinct CDR3 sequences, roughly 12% of which occur a single time. Around 1.4% of the sample is in the top ten clones.

The sample here was whole blood, taken in connection with sensitization to the hapten diphenylcyclopropenone (DPC). The receptor comes from a woman in her 50s with alopecia areata. Some clones in this sample may be carry-over from other donors' samples. The receptor chain draws on TRBV4-3 and TRBJ1-4; the junction holds 7 bases that match TRBD1. The CDR3 in this case is CASSQNRGLNEKPFF. The DNA reads TGCGCCAGCAGCCAGAACAGGGGCCTTAATGAAAAACCGTTTTTT.